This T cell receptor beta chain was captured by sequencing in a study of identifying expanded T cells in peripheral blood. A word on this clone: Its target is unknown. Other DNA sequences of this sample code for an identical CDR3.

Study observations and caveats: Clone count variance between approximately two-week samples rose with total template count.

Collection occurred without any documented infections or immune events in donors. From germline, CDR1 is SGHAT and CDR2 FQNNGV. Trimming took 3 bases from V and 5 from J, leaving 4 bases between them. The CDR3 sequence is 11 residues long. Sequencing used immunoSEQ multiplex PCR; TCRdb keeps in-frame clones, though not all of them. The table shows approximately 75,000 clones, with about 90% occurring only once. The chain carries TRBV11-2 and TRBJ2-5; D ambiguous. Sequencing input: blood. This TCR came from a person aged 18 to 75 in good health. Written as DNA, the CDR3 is TGTGCCAGCAGCTTTGGGGAGACCCAGTACTTC. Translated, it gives CASSFGETQYF. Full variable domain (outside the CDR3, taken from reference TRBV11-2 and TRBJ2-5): EAGVAQSPRYKIIEKRQSVAFWCNPISGHATLYWYQQILGQGPKLLIQFQNNGVVDDSQLPKDRFSAERLKGVDSTLKIQPAKLEDSAVYLCASSFGETQYFGPGTRLLVL.